This TCR beta chain was sequenced in a study of siplizumab effects on memory and regulatory T cells (dated by TCRdb to between 2017 and 2020). About the study as a whole: The study examined how the anti-CD2 antibody siplizumab affects alloreactive T-cell subsets in allogeneic mixed lymphocyte reactions built from human PBMCs.

In the case of this clone: This clone's antigen is unknown. No much larger clonotype is one base removed from it; base qualities were not supplied.

Additional sequencing covered unstimulated subsets from three donor pairs, namely CD8+ effector memory, CD4+ naive, CD8+ TEMRA, CD4+ memory and CD8+ naive. Sorted unstimulated T cells and proliferating T cells recovered from mixed lymphocyte reactions underwent TCRbeta CDR3 sequencing. Fresh whole blood from over 8 HLA-typed healthy donors was used to isolate PBMCs. The library relied on the immunoSEQ multiplex PCR assay. Roughly 10^5 TCR templates per sample were assayed on the deep sequencing platform. Genomic DNA extracted from sorted T cells was used for TCRbeta CDR3 sequencing. On the study's bioinformatics: The R programming language was used for clonal analysis of the TCRbeta CDR3 data. Unstimulated samples were compared with post-reaction CFSE-low samples to define alloreactive CD4+ and CD8+ clones. Regulatory or non-regulatory origin of alloreactive CD4+ clones was assigned by matching sequences to the sorted unstimulated Treg and non-Treg repertoires. Drawn from immuneACCESS, this table holds only the in-frame rearrangements with V and J called that TCRdb kept. Clones are partly lost; checked studies trace under half to an unresolved V gene and leave the rest unexplained. D and trimming come from the DNA, and the V and J calls and clone size come from that table. The sample table shows roughly 64,000 clones, and around 96% are seen once. In total, the top ten clones hold about 0.1% of the sample.

What the work shows at the level of the full study, not this receptor alone: Compared with memory T cells, unstimulated naive T cells appeared more diverse, and naive cells seemed to make a substantial contribution to the alloresponse. Whether proliferating Tregs from siplizumab cultures actually had suppressive function was not functionally confirmed. Among mappable alloreactive CD4+ clones, an average Treg-derived fraction of around 71% was observed with siplizumab, compared with approximately 30% in control reactions. The cumulative frequency of alloreactive sequences traceable to unstimulated CD4+ memory T cells was significantly reduced by siplizumab. For roughly 80-97% of proliferating CD4+ or CD8+ clones, no naive or memory phenotype could be assigned. Because sequences at frequencies below about 10^-5 were poorly captured, only a minor fraction of alloreactive clones could be mapped back to unstimulated subsets.

Deletion took 3 bases off V and 6 bases off J, with a span of 15 bases between the germline ends. Reading the germline V gene gives CDR1 SGHAT and CDR2 FQNNGV. The CDR3 contains 15 residues, cysteine and phenylalanine counted. The sequence is cut down to CDR3 DNA, 45 bases in frame from base 1. This TCR was sampled from a human donor in good health. In this chain, TRBV11-2 is recombined with TRBJ2-1; TRBD1 is perhaps the D gene, given 6 matching bases. The sequenced sample was naive CD8+ T cells sorted from blood. Reading the label with the study, this specimen's cell subset or site is: unstimulated naive T cells. The CDR3 here reads CASSFGQPIRNEQFF. In nucleotide form, the sequence is TGTGCCAGCAGCTTCGGACAGCCGATTCGCAATGAGCAGTTCTTC.